A few counts support the clone carrying this TCR beta chain. Its cognate antigen is unknown. This entry is derived from a study of identical twins. Study results and caveats: There was an excess of low generation probability in the out-of-frame alpha sequences that twins shared. Cord blood beta clonotypes that were abundant carried fewer insertions, and memory repertoires showed no such trend.

Between the trimmed V and J ends, which lost 9 bases and 0 bases, there was a span of 17 bases. Germline CDR1 SNHLY, CDR2 FYNNEI. The CDR3 length is 15 residues. It was template switching that added a universal primer site, and there were unique molecular identifiers on the cDNA. Via MiXCR, TCRdb re-called the 5' RACE reads, giving one row per CDR3 protein. The sample shows about 220,000 distinct CDR3 sequences, approximately 8% of them seen only once. The same data also went into a second study, on yellow fever vaccine responses in identical twins.

Sequenced material: CD8+ T cells sorted from blood. The sequence was collected from a woman between 18 and 29 years old in good health. The chain has TRBV2 and TRBJ1-1; D not resolved. This chain's CDR3 is CARPRSSLMNTEAFF. In nucleotides, the CDR3 is TGTGCCAGACCGAGGAGCTCCCTCATGAACACTGAAGCTTTCTTT.